The clone carrying this T cell receptor (beta chain) was observed at least ten times. This CDR3 comprises 14 residues. Looked up from germline, CDR1 is PRHDT and CDR2 is FYEKMQ (reference sequence). The ends lost 4 bases at V and 4 bases at J; junction bases unmatched: 5. These data belong to a study of human T cells and chemical hapten exposure. Whole-study context: The sensitizing agent was 2% DPC, placed on roughly 2 cm by roughly 2 cm of upper inner arm skin.

TCRdb processed the RACE reads anew with MiXCR; each CDR3 protein has one entry. The table has 85,000 to 120,000 distinct CDR3 sequences, 9.5% to 15% seen once. Documented time point: pre-sensitization, week 0. This sample's treatment: therapeutic diphenylcyclopropenone sensitization with weekly scalp DPC. The authors extracted total RNA from unfractionated whole blood. Sequenced here: whole blood, sampled in connection with sensitization to the hapten diphenylcyclopropenone (DPC). The rearrangement links TRBV13 to TRBJ2-3, with 7 positions matching TRBD1. The clonotype was recovered from a woman between 50 and 59 years old with alopecia areata. Some clones in this sample may be carry-over from other donors' samples. CDR3 DNA: TGTGCCAGCAGCTACTGGACAGGTTCAGATACGCAGTATTTT. This encodes CASSYWTGSDTQYF.